This entry lists 17 T cell receptor beta chains sequenced from one sample in a study of vaccination effects on CD4 cells after COVID-19 (dated by TCRdb to about 2022). Their antigens remain unidentified. Libraries were prepared through the immunoSEQ multiplex PCR assay. The immuneACCESS repertoire file appears here via TCRdb, limited to in-frame rearrangements. These files lack a portion of the clones; in checked studies, under half of the deficit traces to unresolved V genes, and the cause of the others is not known. The sample profile shows under 70,000 clones; around 70% of them were found once. The top ten constitute about 2.2% of the sample. After around 10 days of culture, CD4+ T cells were isolated with the EasySep CD4+ T cell isolation kit. Two doses of either the BNT162b2 or the mRNA-1273 mRNA SARS-CoV-2 vaccine were administered to participants. The sequencing used CD4+ T cells from PBMCs cultured without peptide, collected after COVID-19 vaccination. The receptors derive from a human donor who received a COVID-19 vaccine.

J is TRBJ2-3 and V is TRBV7-9, with 13 bases aligning to TRBD2. J gave up 0 bases and V 3 bases, and 0 bases lay outside the gene matches. This CDR3 is 16 amino acids long. Germline V gene data show CDR1 as SEHNR and CDR2 as FQNEAQ (reference sequence). The CDR3 loop is CASSLGLAGSTDTQYF. The CDR3 DNA reads as TGTGCCAGCAGCTTGGGACTAGCGGGGAGCACAGATACGCAGTATTTT.

The chain is built from TRBV3-1 (or the pseudogene TRBV3-2) and TRBJ2-1; tentative D call: TRBD2 (7 bases). With 5 bases removed from V and 6 bases from J, the gap between germline ends came to 20 bases. This CDR3 comprises 16 residues. Germline V CDR1 and CDR2: LGHDT, YNNKEL (reference sequence). The CDR3 sequence is CASSAWGGGGSNEQFF. CDR3 coding DNA: TGTGCCAGCAGCGCCTGGGGAGGCGGGGGCTCCAATGAGCAGTTCTTC.

A few counts support this clone. This sequence joins TRBV27 and TRBJ2-5; no clear D. The germline V gene has CDR1 MNHEY and CDR2 SMNVEV (reference sequence). V shed 0 bases and J shed 5 bases, with 10 bases lying between them. The CDR3 extends over 14 amino acids. The CDR3 DNA sequence: TGTGCCAGCAGTTTATCTGCAGGAATTGAGACCCAGTACTTC. It yields the protein CASSLSAGIETQYF.

V usage is TRBV2 and J usage is TRBJ2-1; 7 positions agree with TRBD1. The CDR3 extends over 11 amino acids. Germline loops: CDR1 SNHLY, CDR2 FYNNEI. Losses at the gene ends were 6 bases for V and 8 bases for J; bases not matched to a gene: 1. CDR3 DNA: TGTGCCAGCAGCCAGGGGGATGAGCAGTTCTTC. This encodes CASSQGDEQFF. Using reference TRBV2 and TRBJ2-1 for the parts outside the CDR3, the full variable domain is EPEVTQTPSHQVTQMGQEVILRCVPISNHLYFYWYRQILGQKVEFLVSFYNNEISEKSEIFDDQFSVERPDGSNFTLKIRSTKLEDSAMYFCASSQGDEQFFGPGTRLTVL.

V usage is TRBV11-1 and J usage is TRBJ1-2; D uncertain. Germline CDR1 and CDR2: SGHAT and FQDESV (reference sequence). The CDR3 is 13 residues long. Trimming pared 1 base from V and 1 base from J, leaving 4 bases between. The CDR3 loop reads CASSLDHNYGYTF. CDR3 DNA: TGTGCCAGCAGCTTAGACCATAACTATGGCTACACCTTC.

The gene calls are TRBV3-1 (or the pseudogene TRBV3-2) and TRBJ1-3; D ambiguous. Per the germline V gene, CDR1 is LGHDT and CDR2 is YNNKEL (reference sequence). CDR3 length: 17 amino acids. V shed 0 bases and J shed 0 bases, with 12 bases lying between them. CDR3 amino acids: CASSQDLRRYSGNTIYF. CDR3 DNA: TGTGCCAGCAGCCAAGATCTAAGGAGGTACTCTGGAAACACCATATATTTT.

This clone has more than one count but fewer than ten. The chain links TRBV7-9 to TRBJ1-3; D is unresolved. Trimming shortened V by 5 bases and J by 2 bases, and 10 bases separated the two germline ends. Germline-derived CDR1 and CDR2 are SEHNR and FQNEAQ (reference sequence). The CDR3 extends over 14 amino acids. The CDR3 sequence: CASSPSRAGNTIYF. The CDR3 region has the DNA TGTGCCAGCAGCCCCTCGCGGGCTGGAAACACCATATATTTT.

V and J are TRBV3-1 (or the pseudogene TRBV3-2) and TRBJ2-1, with 8 bases matching TRBD2. CDR1 is LGHDT and CDR2 is YNNKEL in the germline V gene (reference sequence). The CDR3 sequence is 17 residues long. The J segment lost 10 bases and the V segment lost 6 bases, leaving 20 bases of the junction unmatched. The CDR3 DNA sequence: TGTGCCAGCAGACCAAAACCCGGGACTCGGGGGGGCGTCGAGCAGTTCTTC. Protein sequence: CASRPKPGTRGGVEQFF.

The chain links TRBV12-3 or TRBV12-4 to TRBJ1-5; 7 bases line up with TRBD1. J gave up 7 bases and V 6 bases, and 6 bases lay outside the gene matches. This CDR3 has 13 amino acids. CDR3 amino acids: CASSPTGAQPQHF. The CDR3 bases are TGTGCCAGCAGCCCCACAGGGGCGCAGCCCCAGCATTTT.

This clone was picked up a small number of times. The chain employs TRBV12-3 or TRBV12-4 and TRBJ1-3; D is unclear. The V end was cut by 4 bases, the J end by 2 bases, with 0 bases between. This CDR3 is built from 11 residues. CDR3 coding DNA: TGTGCCAGCAGTTCTGGAAACACCATATATTTT. Its protein is CASSSGNTIYF.

The J gene is TRBJ2-1, the V gene TRBV6-6; D may be TRBD1 (6 bases). Germline CDR1 reads MNHNY; CDR2 reads SVGAGI (reference sequence). The CDR3 length is 15 residues. V lost 7 bases and J 0 bases, leaving 13 bases between the germline ends. The CDR3 loop is CASIKGGSSYNEQFF. The CDR3 DNA reads TGTGCCAGCATCAAAGGGGGTAGCTCCTACAATGAGCAGTTCTTC.

This clone was recorded a few times. J is TRBJ1-1 and V is TRBV2; D unclear. In germline, CDR1 is SNHLY, CDR2 FYNNEI. The V gene lost 5 bases and the J gene lost 0 bases, with 7 bases spanning the gap. The CDR3 has 13 residues. Here the CDR3 DNA reads TGTGCCAGCAGTCTGGAGATGAACACTGAAGCTTTCTTT. Translating gives CASSLEMNTEAFF.

The V and J genes are TRBV24-1 and TRBJ2-5; D is ambiguous. With 4 bases removed from V and 5 bases from J, the gap between germline ends came to 16 bases. Germline loops: CDR1 KGHDR, CDR2 SFDVKD. The CDR3 spans 15 residues. The CDR3 DNA reads TGTGCCACCAGTGACCCTGGCGTCCTCGGGGAGACCCAGTACTTC. Its protein is CATSDPGVLGETQYF.

This chain joins TRBV12-3 or TRBV12-4 and TRBJ1-2; 9 bases are shared with TRBD1. This CDR3 region has 13 residues. V lost 6 bases, J lost 6 bases, and 5 bases stayed unmatched. In DNA, the CDR3 is TGTGCCAGCAGGCTCGGGACAGGGAATGGCTACACCTTC. It codes for CASRLGTGNGYTF.

The gene calls are TRBV5-1 and TRBJ2-5, with D uncertain. The germline CDR1 and CDR2 sequences are SGHRS and YFSETQ. V lost 4 bases and J 4 bases, leaving 14 bases between the germline ends. The CDR3 runs 14 residues. The CDR3 sequence: CASSPGGPIETQYF. For the CDR3, the DNA is TGCGCCAGCAGCCCAGGTGGACCTATAGAGACCCAGTACTTC.

A remark on this clone: This sample includes further DNA sequences coding for the same CDR3. The chain joins TRBV9 to TRBJ2-5; a possible D gene is TRBD2 (6 bases). This CDR3 region has 13 residues. The V gene's germline CDR1 is SGDLS and CDR2 YYNGEE. Trimming pared 5 bases from V and 5 bases from J, leaving 13 bases between. The CDR3 here is CASSARDSETQYF. The CDR3 DNA sequence: TGTGCCAGCAGTGCCCGGGACTCGGAGACCCAGTACTTC.

This clone was found a few times. The rearrangement joins TRBV24-1 to TRBJ2-2, with TRBD1 identical over 10 bases. The germline gives CDR1 KGHDR, CDR2 SFDVKD. V shed 5 bases and J 3 bases; nucleotides not matched to a gene: 5. This CDR3 has 16 amino acids. The CDR3 DNA sequence: TGTGCCACCAGTGGTAGGACAGGGGGAGACACCGGGGAGCTGTTTTTT. Encoded protein: CATSGRTGGDTGELFF.